This T cell receptor beta chain was documented in a study of blood T cell repertoires in COVID-19. Cohort 3 recovery required two negative PCRs, clearance, or symptom resolution. Deletions cut 6 bases from V and 7 bases from J, with 13 bases between. CDR1 MNHEY and CDR2 SMNVEV come from the germline V gene (reference sequence). CDR3 length equals 14 residues. Sequencing was performed with immunoSEQ multiplex PCR; in TCRdb, only in-frame clones are kept and a portion is missing. The data hold some 180,000 clones, with 75% to 90% observed a single time. This clone was recorded only once. The receptor comes from a man in his forties who had recovered from COVID-19. Material for sequencing was PBMCs or T cells enriched from blood (not recorded which). The chain joins TRBV27 to TRBJ1-6, with a tentative D call TRBD1 (6 bases). The DNA of the CDR3 is TGTGCCAGCAGAGAACAGGGAGCCAATTCACCCCTCCACTTT. Translating gives CASREQGANSPLHF.